This is a list of T cell receptor beta chains from one sample in a study of T cell repertoires in cytomegalovirus infection. A single record per CDR3 protein comes from TCRdb applying MiXCR to the reads. The sample lists roughly 990,000 distinct CDR3 sequences; about a third were seen once. No antigens are known for them. The material sequenced was cultured CD8+ T cells from PBMCs, taken from culture after CMV antigen stimulation. The receptors shown here come from a human donor in good health (CMV status not recorded). Some clones in this sample may be carry-over from other donors' samples. Each CDR3 is given with its conserved first and last residue. D genes are given only for firm matches. Clone size is not always given. Where it is, it says once, few, many or a class for expanded clones.

d_gene	abundance	v_gene	j_gene	CDR3nt	CDR3aa
-	-	TRBV29-1	TRBJ1-1	TGCAGCGTGGATACCGGGGACGGTGTTGAAGCTTTCTTT	CSVDTGDGVEAFF
-	few	TRBV19	TRBJ2-3	TGTGCCAGTAGTATTTTCGAGCAGCTCAGGCCAGATACGCAGTATTTT	CASSIFEQLRPDTQYF
-	-	TRBV6-5	TRBJ2-1	TGTGCCAGCAGTTACAATCAGGGTAGCTATGAGCAGTTCTTC	CASSYNQGSYEQFF
TRBD1	few	TRBV4-1	TRBJ1-5	TGCGCCAGCAGCTACACGACAGGGACTCAGCCCCAGCATTTT	CASSYTTGTQPQHF
-	-	TRBV7-9	TRBJ1-1	TGTGCCAGCAGTTCAGGACAGCGAGAAGCTTTCTTT	CASSSGQREAFF
-	many	TRBV7-9	TRBJ1-1	TGTGCCAGCCGGTCGAACACTGAAGCTTTCTTT	CASRSNTEAFF
-	-	TRBV4-3	TRBJ2-1	TGCGCCAGCAGCCACAAGGGGCTTTACAATGAGCAGTTCTTC	CASSHKGLYNEQFF
-	-	TRBV2	TRBJ1-2	TGTGCCAGCAGTGAACGGGACGACTATGGCTACACCTTC	CASSERDDYGYTF
TRBD1	few	TRBV7-2	TRBJ1-5	TGTGCCAGCAGCCATCGGGACAGCCCAAATCAGCCCCAGCATTTT	CASSHRDSPNQPQHF
-	many	TRBV7-6	TRBJ2-1	TGTGCCAGCAGCTTAGTACGGCCGCCCTACAATGAGCAGTTCTTC	CASSLVRPPYNEQFF
-	-	TRBV10-3	TRBJ1-2	TGTACCATCAGTGAGTCCCCTTCACGAGCGGGGCCACGTGGGGAAGACGGCAGCTATGGCTACACCTTC	CTISESPSRAGPRGEDGSYGYTF
-	-	TRBV12-3/TRBV12-4	TRBJ1-5	TGTGCCAGCAGTTTCTTCGACAGTAGCAATCAGCCCCAGCATTTT	CASSFFDSSNQPQHF
TRBD1	many	TRBV27	TRBJ2-4	TGTGCCAGCAGTTCACCTACCCGGGACAGGGGAAACATTCAGTACTTC	CASSSPTRDRGNIQYF
-	-	TRBV27	TRBJ2-1	TGTGCCAGCAGTTCCTCAACGGACAGAGACAATGAGCAGTTCTTC	CASSSSTDRDNEQFF
-	few	TRBV7-9	TRBJ2-7	TGTGCCAGCAGCGGACCACAGGGTTACGAGCAGTACTTC	CASSGPQGYEQYF
-	-	TRBV12-3/TRBV12-4	TRBJ2-1	TGTGCCAGCAGTGGGGGGTCGGCAGGGGCGCAGTTCTTC	CASSGGSAGAQFF
TRBD1	many	TRBV7-9	TRBJ2-7	TGTGCCAGCAGCTTAGTTACAGGGGTGCAGTACTTC	CASSLVTGVQYF
-	few	TRBV10-2	TRBJ1-2	TGCGCCAGCAGTGAGTCGGCAGGGTTCTATGGCTACACCTTC	CASSESAGFYGYTF
TRBD2	few	TRBV29-1	TRBJ2-1	TGCAGCGTTGACCCGGGACTAGCGGGGAAACCTGGCTCCTACAATGAGCAGTTCTTC	CSVDPGLAGKPGSYNEQFF
-	few	TRBV19	TRBJ1-3	TGTGCCAGTAGTATAAGGGAGCTGGAGACTGGAAACACCATATATTTT	CASSIRELETGNTIYF
-	many	TRBV4-1	TRBJ1-1	TGCGCCAGCAGCCAAGAAGGATGGAACACTGAAGCTTTCTTT	CASSQEGWNTEAFF
-	-	TRBV5-4	TRBJ2-2	TGTGCCAGCAGCTTGGTTGGCCAAACGAACACCGGGGAGCTGTTTTTT	CASSLVGQTNTGELFF
-	many	TRBV7-2	TRBJ2-1	TGTGCCAGCACTATAGGGGCTACCTCCTACAATGAGCAGTTCTTC	CASTIGATSYNEQFF
-	-	TRBV6-1	TRBJ2-2	TGTGCCAGCCCTAGGGAGACCGGGGAGCTGTTTTTT	CASPRETGELFF
-	-	TRBV19	TRBJ2-1	TGTGCCAGTAGTATAGAGGCACCAGCCTGCAATGAGCAGTTCTTC	CASSIEAPACNEQFF
TRBD2	few	TRBV27	TRBJ2-3	TGTGCCAGCACCGCGGGGGTTAGCACAGATACGCAGTATTTT	CASTAGVSTDTQYF
TRBD1	-	TRBV27	TRBJ2-7	TGTGCCAGCAGTTTAGTCAGACAGGGGGGAATCGAGCAGTACTTC	CASSLVRQGGIEQYF
TRBD1	many	TRBV7-2	TRBJ1-6	TGTGCCAGCAGCCTAAAGGGGGCGGCTAATTCACCCCTCCACTTT	CASSLKGAANSPLHF
-	-	TRBV19	TRBJ2-3	TGTGCCAGTGGGACCACGGGGGGCCCAGATACGCAGTATTTT	CASGTTGGPDTQYF
TRBD2	-	TRBV2	TRBJ2-5	TGTGCCAGCAGTGAAGGTCTAGCGGGGGCCCAGTACCAAGAGACCCAGTACTTC	CASSEGLAGAQYQETQYF
-	-	TRBV27	TRBJ1-1	TGTGCCAGCACCATGGGACCGAACTCTGAAGCTTTCTTT	CASTMGPNSEAFF
-	few	TRBV20-1	TRBJ1-2	TGCAGTGCTAGAGCTTCTGGGACGGTAAACTATGGCTACACCTTC	CSARASGTVNYGYTF